What follows describes a single T cell receptor beta chain. Its antigen remains unidentified. This sample was taken from a study of T-cell reconstitution after alpha-beta-depleted transplantation in children. Study-level points and caveats: Some patients showed high day-60 TCRbeta diversity, which derived from surviving recipient T cells and thymic progenitors. Among T cells one year after transplant, newly produced cells accounted for most counts and diversity.

Unique molecular identifiers were used in preparing the TCRbeta library. MiXCR, applied by TCRdb to the PCR reads, yields one record per CDR3 protein. The profile shows about 210,000 distinct CDR3 sequences, approximately 19% of them singletons. Germline V gene lookup returns CDR1 LGHNA and CDR2 YNFKEQ. The V and J ends lost 10 bases and 4 bases respectively, with 23 bases between them. The CDR3 consists of 16 residues. The chain has TRBV4-2 and TRBJ2-1, with D uncertain. The material was PBMCs, mostly from graft donor cells, obtained 360 days after TCRalphabeta/CD19-depleted stem cell transplant. This clonotype was obtained from a male patient aged 2-15 years who had a stem cell transplant for acute lymphoblastic leukemia, so the T cells may come from the graft donor. The CDR3 sequence: CAIGPRLPFQYNEQFF. The CDR3 DNA reads TGTGCCATCGGCCCCCGGCTCCCCTTCCAATACAATGAGCAGTTCTTC.